The 20 T cell receptor beta chains listed next were all sequenced from one sample in a study of shared clonotypes between healthy human individuals. Sequencing used immunoSEQ multiplex PCR; TCRdb keeps in-frame clones, though not all of them. The profile covers around 2,000,000 clones, with more than 85% appearing a single time and around 1.7% taken by the ten largest. Naive-designated CD8 cells lacked CD45RO, were positively enriched for CCR7, and omitted terminally differentiated effector memory CD45RA+ cells. The specimen was naive CD8+ T cells from PBMCs. The receptor source for this set is a man younger than 30 in good health. Some clones in this sample may be carry-over from other donors' samples.

This chain connects TRBV29-1 to TRBJ1-1, with TRBD1 as a possible D gene (5 bases). Trimming cost V 2 bases and J 1 base, with 5 bases left between them. There are 12 residues in the CDR3. Germline-derived CDR1 and CDR2 are SQVTM and ANQGSEA. This CDR3 is CSVEQGNTEAFF. CDR3 coding DNA: TGCAGCGTTGAACAGGGGAACACTGAAGCTTTCTTT. Full variable domain (missing parts from reference TRBV29-1 and TRBJ1-1): SAVISQKPSRDICQRGTSLTIQCQVDSQVTMMFWYRQQPGQSLTLIATANQGSEATYESGFVIDKFPISRPNLTFSTLTVSNMSPEDSSIYLCSVEQGNTEAFFGQGTRLTVV.

The chain links TRBV30 to TRBJ1-6, with D unclear. CDR1 is GTSNPN, CDR2 SVGIG, per germline (reference sequence). The CDR3 sequence is 10 residues long. CDR3 sequence (DNA): TGTGCGGGTAAGGCTTCACCCCTCCACTTT. The encoded protein is CAGKASPLHF.

This clone has more than one count but fewer than ten. V is TRBV7-6 and J is TRBJ1-1; D remains ambiguous. CDR3 length: 13 residues. Trimming took off 5 bases at V and 3 bases at J, with 10 bases between the two ends. The V gene's germline CDR1 is SGHVS and CDR2 FNYEAQ. CDR3 in DNA: TGTGCCAGCAGCCCACGTGGCCACACTGAAGCTTTCTTT. Translation: CASSPRGHTEAFF.

V gene TRBV28 combines with J gene TRBJ2-1, with D maybe TRBD2 (6 bases). Deletions cut 5 bases from V and 5 bases from J, with 22 bases between. From germline, CDR1 is MDHEN and CDR2 SYDVKM. The CDR3 length is 17 residues. The CDR3 DNA reads TGTGCCAGCAGTAGGAGGGGCGCCCTGCGCCAGGACAATGAGCAGTTCTTC. Amino acid sequence: CASSRRGALRQDNEQFF.

V gene TRBV11-2 combines with J gene TRBJ2-7; D is perhaps TRBD2 (5 bases). CDR1 is SGHAT, CDR2 FQNNGV, per germline. Trimming cost V 4 bases and J 2 bases, with 18 bases left between them. CDR3 length equals 16 residues. The CDR3 is CASSYPAGIPPYEQYF. The CDR3, as DNA: TGTGCCAGCAGCTACCCCGCCGGGATTCCGCCCTACGAGCAGTACTTC.

This chain joins TRBV10-3 and TRBJ2-7, with 8 positions matching TRBD2. The germline CDR1 and CDR2 sequences are ENHRY and SYGVKD. The CDR3 length is 14 residues. With 5 bases clipped from V and 3 bases from J, the junction kept 6 bases outside the gene matches. CDR3 region: CAISTSGAYYEQYF. The CDR3 DNA sequence: TGTGCCATCAGTACTAGCGGAGCGTACTACGAGCAGTACTTC.

This clone has only one observation. The CDR3 region has the DNA TGTGCCAGCAGCTTGGGCGGGCGGGCAAAGGCTTTCTTT. Its protein product is CASSLGGRAKAFF. This sequence joins TRBV5-6 and TRBJ1-1; no clear D. This CDR3 spans 13 amino acids. V shed 0 bases and J shed 11 bases, with 14 bases lying between them. CDR1 and CDR2 from the germline V gene are SGHDT and YYEEEE.

V usage is TRBV11-2 and J usage is TRBJ2-5, with D perhaps matching TRBD2 (5 bases). The ends were cut back, 5 bases at V and 4 bases at J, with 17 bases in the middle. The germline V gene encodes CDR1 SGHAT and CDR2 FQNNGV. CDR3 length: 15 amino acids. DNA of the CDR3: TGTGCCAGCAGCCCTAAACGGGATATCGGAGAGACCCAGTACTTC. Residues: CASSPKRDIGETQYF.

In its sample, this clone was seen a few times. This chain joins TRBV29-1 and TRBJ1-1; 8 nucleotides line up with TRBD1. The CDR3 covers 12 residues. CDR1 is SQVTM, CDR2 ANQGSEA, per germline. V trimming: 3 bases; J trimming: 6 bases; junction bases outside the gene matches: 3. The CDR3 protein is CSVDLQGAEAFF. The DNA for the CDR3 is TGCAGCGTTGATCTACAGGGGGCTGAAGCTTTCTTT.

The V gene is TRBV6-1, the J gene TRBJ1-5; D possibly corresponds to TRBD1 (5 bases). Germline V gives CDR1 MNHNS, CDR2 SASEGT. This CDR3 contains 15 residues. Between the trimmed V and J ends, which lost 4 bases and 1 base, there was a span of 11 bases. The CDR3 here is CASSVLRDSNQPQHF. CDR3 nucleotide sequence: TGTGCCAGCAGTGTCCTCCGGGACAGCAATCAGCCCCAGCATTTT.

The V and J genes are TRBV7-2 and TRBJ1-2; TRBD1 agrees at 9 bases. The CDR3 totals 17 residues. V shed 5 bases and J 8 bases; nucleotides not matched to a gene: 18. Germline values: CDR1 SGHTA, CDR2 FQGNSA. This CDR3 reads CASSPDGTGHLNGGYTF. For the CDR3, the DNA is TGTGCCAGCAGCCCGGATGGGACAGGGCATCTGAACGGCGGCTACACCTTC.

The chain employs TRBV5-1 and TRBJ2-1; D is unresolved. The germline V gene has CDR1 SGHRS and CDR2 YFSETQ. V was trimmed by 4 bases and J by 8 bases, leaving 13 bases between them. The CDR3 totals 13 residues. The CDR3 is CASSLALRDEQFF. The CDR3 coding sequence is TGCGCCAGCAGCCTTGCCCTAAGAGATGAGCAGTTCTTC.

V and J are TRBV27 and TRBJ1-5; possible D gene TRBD1, 5 bases. The CDR3 totals 16 residues. Trimming took off 8 bases at V and 0 bases at J, with 17 bases between the two ends. From germline, CDR1 is MNHEY and CDR2 SMNVEV (reference sequence). CDR3 sequence reads: CASAYGQGISNQPQHF. The CDR3 nucleotides read TGTGCCAGCGCTTATGGACAAGGGATTAGCAATCAGCCCCAGCATTTT.

The V and J genes are TRBV7-7 and TRBJ2-2; D possibly corresponds to TRBD1 (5 bases). Trimming took off 3 bases at V and 7 bases at J, with 6 bases between the two ends. This CDR3 has 12 residues. Germline lookup yields CDR1 SSHAT and CDR2 FNYEAQ (reference sequence). For the CDR3, the DNA is TGTGCCAGCAGCTTTAGGGGCGGGGAGCTGTTTTTT. It is translated as CASSFRGGELFF.

This sequence joins TRBV5-1 and TRBJ2-5; tentatively, D is TRBD1 or TRBD2 (5 bases each). This CDR3 has 17 residues. V was clipped by 4 bases and J by 0 bases, with 19 bases between them. CDR1 and CDR2 (germline): SGHRS, YFSETQ. The CDR3 sequence: CASSPSPPGANQETQYF. CDR3 sequence (DNA): TGCGCCAGCAGCCCTTCCCCCCCCGGGGCCAACCAAGAGACCCAGTACTTC.

This clone has more than one count but fewer than ten. The chain joins TRBV9 to TRBJ1-1; no definite D call. The V gene lost 3 bases and the J gene lost 4 bases, with 16 bases spanning the gap. CDR1 is SGDLS and CDR2 is YYNGEE in the germline V gene. This CDR3 is 15 amino acids long. Here the CDR3 reads CASSGSARTVTEAFF. The CDR3 bases are TGTGCCAGCAGCGGTAGTGCCCGAACCGTCACTGAAGCTTTCTTT.

A word on this clone: Other DNA variants within this sample encode the same CDR3. The chain links TRBV9 to TRBJ2-7; TRBD1 matches 8 bases. Unmatched junction bases numbered 6, after V lost 5 bases and J lost 2 bases. There are 14 residues in the CDR3. Germline CDR1 and CDR2: SGDLS and YYNGEE. The CDR3 DNA is TGTGCCAGCAGTGCCGGACAGGGACCCTACGAGCAGTACTTC. Its translation is CASSAGQGPYEQYF.

The chain links TRBV5-1 to TRBJ1-2, with D perhaps matching TRBD1 (5 bases). V lost 4 bases and J 2 bases, leaving 12 bases between the germline ends. Germline CDR1 reads SGHRS; CDR2 reads YFSETQ. The CDR3 has 14 amino acids. The CDR3 DNA is TGCGCCAGCAGCGGAGGGACGGCAAACTATGGCTACACCTTC. Its translation: CASSGGTANYGYTF. The whole variable domain, filled in from reference TRBV5-1 and TRBJ1-2, reads KAGVTQTPRYLIKTRGQQVTLSCSPISGHRSVSWYQQTPGQGLQFLFEYFSETQRNKGNFPGRFSGRQFSNSRSEMNVSTLELGDSALYLCASSGGTANYGYTFGSGTRLTVV.

This clone was detected once. V is TRBV7-9 and J is TRBJ1-2; TRBD1 is a possible D gene (6 bases). The V gene lost 0 bases and the J gene lost 4 bases, with 12 bases spanning the gap. This CDR3 has 15 amino acids. Germline loops: CDR1 SEHNR, CDR2 FQNEAQ (reference sequence). In DNA form, the CDR3 reads TGTGCCAGCAGCTTAGCGTCAGGGGTCCCCTATGGCTACACCTTC. Its protein product is CASSLASGVPYGYTF.

The chain joins TRBV5-4 to TRBJ2-1; D unclear. The V gene lost 1 base and the J gene lost 8 bases, with 10 bases spanning the gap. The CDR3 loop spans 13 amino acids. CDR1 is SGHNT, CDR2 YYREEE, per germline (reference sequence). In DNA form, the CDR3 reads TGTGCCAGCAGCTTGTCGTCCGCACATGAGCAGTTCTTC. It translates to CASSLSSAHEQFF.